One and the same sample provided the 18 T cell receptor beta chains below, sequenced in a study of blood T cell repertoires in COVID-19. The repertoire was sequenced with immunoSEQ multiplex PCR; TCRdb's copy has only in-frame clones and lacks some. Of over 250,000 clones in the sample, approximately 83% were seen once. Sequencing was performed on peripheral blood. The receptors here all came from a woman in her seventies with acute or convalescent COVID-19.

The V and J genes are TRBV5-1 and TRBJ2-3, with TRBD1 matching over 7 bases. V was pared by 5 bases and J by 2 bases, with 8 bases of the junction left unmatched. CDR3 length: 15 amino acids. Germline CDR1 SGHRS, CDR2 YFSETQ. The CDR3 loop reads CASSVMGQNTDTQYF. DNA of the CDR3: TGCGCCAGCAGTGTTATGGGACAGAACACAGATACGCAGTATTTT.

CDR3 bases: TGTGCCAGCAGGGTTTCGGGACAGGCGAATGAAAAACTGTTTTTT. Amino acids: CASRVSGQANEKLFF. This rearrangement joins TRBV6-5 to TRBJ1-4; 8 bases agree with TRBD1. After removal of 6 bases from V and 5 bases from J, the junction contained 8 bases not matched to a gene. The CDR3 extends over 15 amino acids. CDR1 MNHEY and CDR2 SVGAGI come from the germline V gene.

The CDR3 loop reads CASSFVTEAFF. CDR3 DNA: TGTGCCAGCAGTTTCGTAACTGAAGCTTTCTTT. The chain carries TRBV28 and TRBJ1-1; unclear D gene. This CDR3 has 11 amino acids. V was trimmed by 3 bases and J by 5 bases, leaving 4 bases between them. The V gene's germline CDR1 is MDHEN and CDR2 SYDVKM. The full variable domain, completed using reference TRBV28 and TRBJ1-1, is DVKVTQSSRYLVKRTGEKVFLECVQDMDHENMFWYRQDPGLGLRLIYFSYDVKMKEKGDIPEGYSVSREKKERFSLILESASTNQTSMYLCASSFVTEAFFGQGTRLTVV.

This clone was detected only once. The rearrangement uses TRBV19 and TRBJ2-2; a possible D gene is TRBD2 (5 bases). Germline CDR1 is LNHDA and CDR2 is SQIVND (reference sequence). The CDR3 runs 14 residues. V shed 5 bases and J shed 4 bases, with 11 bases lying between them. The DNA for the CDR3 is TGTGCCAGTAGTTCGGCCAGCGGCACCGGGGAGCTGTTTTTT. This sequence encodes CASSSASGTGELFF. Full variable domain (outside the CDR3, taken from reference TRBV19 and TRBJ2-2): DGGITQSPKYLFRKEGQNVTLSCEQNLNHDAMYWYRQDPGQGLRLIYYSQIVNDFQKGDIAEGYSVSREKKESFPLTVTSAQKNPTAFYLCASSSASGTGELFFGEGSRLTVL.

CDR3 protein: CASIPGQGNQPQHF. CDR3 nucleotide sequence: TGTGCCAGTATACCGGGACAGGGTAATCAGCCCCAGCATTTT. The V gene is TRBV19, the J gene TRBJ1-5; 9 bases are shared with TRBD1. The J segment lost 4 bases and the V segment lost 7 bases, leaving 5 bases of the junction unmatched. Germline CDR1 and CDR2: LNHDA and SQIVND (reference sequence). The CDR3 covers 14 residues.

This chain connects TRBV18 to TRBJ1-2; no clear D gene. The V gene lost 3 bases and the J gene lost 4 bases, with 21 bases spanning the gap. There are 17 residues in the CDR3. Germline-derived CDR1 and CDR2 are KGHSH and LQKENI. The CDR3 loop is CASSPTSDGGFLYGYTF. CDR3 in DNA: TGTGCCAGCTCACCTACCTCTGATGGAGGGTTCCTCTATGGCTACACCTTC. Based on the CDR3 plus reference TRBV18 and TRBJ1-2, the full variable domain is NAGVMQNPRHLVRRRGQEARLRCSPMKGHSHVYWYRQLPEEGLKFMVYLQKENIIDESGMPKERFSAEFPKEGPSILRIQQVVRGDSAAYFCASSPTSDGGFLYGYTFGSGTRLTVV.

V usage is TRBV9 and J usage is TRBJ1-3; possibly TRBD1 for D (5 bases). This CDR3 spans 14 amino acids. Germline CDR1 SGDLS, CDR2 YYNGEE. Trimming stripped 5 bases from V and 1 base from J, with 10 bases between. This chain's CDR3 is CASSTGGSGNTIYF. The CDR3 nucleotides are TGTGCCAGCAGTACCGGGGGTTCTGGAAACACCATATATTTT.

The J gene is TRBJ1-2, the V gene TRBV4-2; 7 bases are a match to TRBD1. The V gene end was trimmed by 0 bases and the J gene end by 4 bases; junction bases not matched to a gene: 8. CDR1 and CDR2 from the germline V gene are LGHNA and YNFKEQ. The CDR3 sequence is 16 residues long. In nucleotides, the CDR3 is TGTGCCAGCAGCCAAGAAGGACAGGCGCCCGCCTATGGCTACACCTTC. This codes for CASSQEGQAPAYGYTF.

This CDR3 is CASSLSSGSFGEQYF. For the CDR3, the DNA is TGCGCCAGCAGCCTGTCGTCGGGGAGCTTCGGCGAGCAGTACTTC. The chain has TRBV5-1 and TRBJ2-7; possible D gene TRBD2, 5 bases. V lost 4 bases and J lost 6, with 20 bases in between. Looked up from germline, CDR1 is SGHRS and CDR2 is YFSETQ. The CDR3 is made up of 15 amino acids.

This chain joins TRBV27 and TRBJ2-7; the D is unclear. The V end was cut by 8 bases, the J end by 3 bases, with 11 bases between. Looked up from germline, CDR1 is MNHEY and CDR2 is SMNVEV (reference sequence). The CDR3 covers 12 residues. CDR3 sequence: CASGPTFYEQYF. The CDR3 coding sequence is TGTGCCAGCGGCCCAACATTCTACGAGCAGTACTTC.

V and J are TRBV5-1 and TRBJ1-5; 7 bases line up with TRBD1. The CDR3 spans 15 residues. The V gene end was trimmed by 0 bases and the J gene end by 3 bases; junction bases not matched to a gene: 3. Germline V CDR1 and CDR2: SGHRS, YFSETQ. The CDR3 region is CASSLGGTVNQPQHF. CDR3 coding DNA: TGCGCCAGCAGCTTGGGCGGGACAGTCAATCAGCCCCAGCATTTT.

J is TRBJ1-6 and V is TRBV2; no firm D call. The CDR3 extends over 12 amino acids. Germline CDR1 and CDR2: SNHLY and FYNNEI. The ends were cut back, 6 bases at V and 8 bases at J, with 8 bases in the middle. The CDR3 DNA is TGTGCCAGCAGCAGGTGGGATTCACCCCTCCACTTT. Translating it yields CASSRWDSPLHF.

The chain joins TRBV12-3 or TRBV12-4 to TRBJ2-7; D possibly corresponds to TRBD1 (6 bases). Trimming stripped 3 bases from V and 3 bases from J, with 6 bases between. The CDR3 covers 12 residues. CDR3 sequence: CASSLGHYEQYF. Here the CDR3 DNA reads TGTGCCAGCAGTTTGGGACACTACGAGCAGTACTTC.

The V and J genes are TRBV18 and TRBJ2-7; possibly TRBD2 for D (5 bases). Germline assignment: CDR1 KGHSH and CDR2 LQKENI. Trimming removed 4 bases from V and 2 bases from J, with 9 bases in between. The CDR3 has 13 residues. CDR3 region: CASSRTPAYEQYF. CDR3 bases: TGTGCCAGCTCACGGACTCCGGCCTACGAGCAGTACTTC.

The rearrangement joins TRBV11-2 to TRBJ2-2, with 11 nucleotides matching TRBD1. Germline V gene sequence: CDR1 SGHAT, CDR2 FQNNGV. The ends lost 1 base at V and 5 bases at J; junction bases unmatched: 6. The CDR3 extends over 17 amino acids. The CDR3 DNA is TGTGCCAGCAGCTTAGGCCCGGGACAGGGGGGAACCGGGGAGCTGTTTTTT. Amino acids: CASSLGPGQGGTGELFF.

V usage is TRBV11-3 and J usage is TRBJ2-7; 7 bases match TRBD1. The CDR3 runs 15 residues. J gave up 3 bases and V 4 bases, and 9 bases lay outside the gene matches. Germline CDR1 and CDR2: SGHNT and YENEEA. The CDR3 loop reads CASSWPGQTHYEQYF. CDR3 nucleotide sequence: TGTGCCAGCAGCTGGCCGGGACAGACACACTACGAGCAGTACTTC.

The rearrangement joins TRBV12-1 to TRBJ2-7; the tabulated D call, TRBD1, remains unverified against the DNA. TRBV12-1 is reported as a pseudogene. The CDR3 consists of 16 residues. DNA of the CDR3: TGTGCCAGCAGCTTCGCCCGACAGGAAAGCTCCTACGAGCAGTACTTC. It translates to CASSFARQESSYEQYF.

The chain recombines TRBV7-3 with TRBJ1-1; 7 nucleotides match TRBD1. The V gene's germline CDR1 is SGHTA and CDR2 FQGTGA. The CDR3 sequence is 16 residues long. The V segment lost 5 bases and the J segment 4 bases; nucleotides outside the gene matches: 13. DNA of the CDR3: TGTGCCAGCAGCCCCATGGGGGACAGCCGGGGCACTGAAGCTTTCTTT. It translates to CASSPMGDSRGTEAFF.